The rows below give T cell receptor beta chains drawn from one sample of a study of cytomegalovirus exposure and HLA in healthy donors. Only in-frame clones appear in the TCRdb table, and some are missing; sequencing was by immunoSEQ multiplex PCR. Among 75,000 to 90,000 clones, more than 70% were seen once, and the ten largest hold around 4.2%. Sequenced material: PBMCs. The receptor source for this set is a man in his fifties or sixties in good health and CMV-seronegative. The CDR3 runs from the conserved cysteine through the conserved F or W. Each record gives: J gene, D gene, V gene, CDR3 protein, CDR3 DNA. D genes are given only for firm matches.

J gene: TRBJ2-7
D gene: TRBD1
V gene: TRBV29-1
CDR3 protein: CSVGIRDRSYEQYF
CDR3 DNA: TGCAGCGTTGGGATCCGGGACAGATCCTACGAGCAGTACTTC

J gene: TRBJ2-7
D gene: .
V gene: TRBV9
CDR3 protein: CASSVGIPSYGQYF
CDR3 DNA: TGTGCCAGCAGCGTAGGCATACCCTCCTACGGGCAGTACTTC

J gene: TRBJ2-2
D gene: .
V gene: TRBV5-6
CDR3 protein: CASSAFEGGELFF
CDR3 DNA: TGTGCCAGCAGCGCCTTCGAGGGCGGGGAGCTGTTTTTT

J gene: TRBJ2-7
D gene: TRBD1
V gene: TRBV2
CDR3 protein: CASSAEGTGVEQYF
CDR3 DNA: TGTGCCAGCAGCGCCGAGGGGACAGGGGTCGAGCAGTACTTC

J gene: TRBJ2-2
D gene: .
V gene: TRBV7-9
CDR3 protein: CARSGSGNTGELFF
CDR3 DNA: TGTGCCAGGTCGGGAAGCGGGAACACCGGGGAGCTGTTTTTT

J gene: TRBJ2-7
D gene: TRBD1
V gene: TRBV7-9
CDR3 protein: CASSPAGTGLHEQYF
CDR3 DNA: TGTGCCAGCAGCCCCGCCGGGACAGGGTTGCACGAGCAGTACTTC

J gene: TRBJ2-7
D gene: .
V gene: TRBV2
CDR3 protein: CASSFLDEQYF
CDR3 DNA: TGTGCCAGCAGTTTCTTAGACGAGCAGTACTTC

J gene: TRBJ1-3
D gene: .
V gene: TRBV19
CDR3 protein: CASSRATGTEGNTIYF
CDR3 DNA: TGTGCCAGTAGTAGGGCGACCGGGACTGAGGGAAACACCATATATTTT

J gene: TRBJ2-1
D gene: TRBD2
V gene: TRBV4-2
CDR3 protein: CASSRPGTSGVIEQFF
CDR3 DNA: TGTGCCAGCAGCCGTCCCGGGACTAGCGGGGTTATTGAACAGTTCTTC

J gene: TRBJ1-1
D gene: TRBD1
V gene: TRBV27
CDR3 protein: CASRGQGPNTEAFF
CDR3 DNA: TGTGCCAGCAGAGGACAGGGTCCTAACACTGAAGCTTTCTTT

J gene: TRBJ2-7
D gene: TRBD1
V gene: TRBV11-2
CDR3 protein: CASSGDRGRTYEQYF
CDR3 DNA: TGTGCCAGCAGCGGGGACAGGGGTAGAACCTACGAGCAGTACTTC

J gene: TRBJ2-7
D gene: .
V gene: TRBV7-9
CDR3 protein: CASSPTGFEQYF
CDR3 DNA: TGTGCCAGCAGCCCAACAGGGTTCGAGCAGTACTTC

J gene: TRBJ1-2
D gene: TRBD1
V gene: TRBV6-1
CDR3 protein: CASRMGQNYGYTF
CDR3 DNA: TGTGCCAGCAGGATGGGACAGAACTATGGCTACACCTTC